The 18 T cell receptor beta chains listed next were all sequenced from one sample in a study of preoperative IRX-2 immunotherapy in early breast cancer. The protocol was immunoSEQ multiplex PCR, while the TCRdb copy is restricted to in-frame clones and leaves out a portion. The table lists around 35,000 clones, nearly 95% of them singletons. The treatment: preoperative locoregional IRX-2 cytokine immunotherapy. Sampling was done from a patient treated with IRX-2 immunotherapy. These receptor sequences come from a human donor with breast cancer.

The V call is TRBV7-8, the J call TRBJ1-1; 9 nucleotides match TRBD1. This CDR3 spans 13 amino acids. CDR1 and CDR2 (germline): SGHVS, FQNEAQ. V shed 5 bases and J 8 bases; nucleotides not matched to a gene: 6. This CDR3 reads CASSLEQGAEAFF. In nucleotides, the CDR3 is TGTGCCAGCAGCCTCGAACAGGGGGCCGAAGCTTTCTTT. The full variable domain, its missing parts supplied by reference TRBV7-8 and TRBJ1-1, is GAGVSQSPRYKVAKRGQDVALRCDPISGHVSLFWYQQALGQGPEFLTYFQNEAQLDKSGLPSDRFFAERPEGSVSTLKIQRTQQEDSAVYLCASSLEQGAEAFFGQGTRLTVV.

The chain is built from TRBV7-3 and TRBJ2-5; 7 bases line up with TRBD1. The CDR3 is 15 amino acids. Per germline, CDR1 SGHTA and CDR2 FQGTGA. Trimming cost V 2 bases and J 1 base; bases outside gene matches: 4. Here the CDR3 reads CASSLSGTVQETQYF. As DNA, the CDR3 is TGTGCCAGCAGCTTATCTGGGACAGTCCAAGAGACCCAGTACTTC.

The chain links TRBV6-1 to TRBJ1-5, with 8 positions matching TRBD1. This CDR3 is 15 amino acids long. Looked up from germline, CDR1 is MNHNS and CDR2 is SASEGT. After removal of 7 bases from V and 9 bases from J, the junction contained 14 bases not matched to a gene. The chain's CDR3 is CASMTVDRVNTPQHF. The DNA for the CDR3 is TGTGCCAGCATGACCGTGGACAGGGTGAATACGCCCCAGCATTTT.

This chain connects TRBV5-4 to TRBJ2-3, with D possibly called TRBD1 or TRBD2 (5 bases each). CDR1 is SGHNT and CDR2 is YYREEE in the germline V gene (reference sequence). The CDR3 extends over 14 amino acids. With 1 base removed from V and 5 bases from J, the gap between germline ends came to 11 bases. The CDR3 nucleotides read TGTGCCAGCAGCTTGTTATGGGGGAGAGATACGCAGTATTTT. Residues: CASSLLWGRDTQYF.

CDR3: CASSLGSGLAAQETQYF. CDR3 nucleotide sequence: TGTGCCAGCAGCTTAGGGTCGGGACTAGCGGCCCAAGAGACCCAGTACTTC. The chain carries TRBV11-2 and TRBJ2-5; 11 bases align to TRBD2. The germline CDR1 and CDR2 sequences are SGHAT and FQNNGV. J gave up 1 base and V 1 base, and 5 bases lay outside the gene matches. The CDR3 totals 17 residues. The full variable domain, in which reference TRBV11-2 and TRBJ2-5 provide the parts outside the CDR3, is EAGVAQSPRYKIIEKRQSVAFWCNPISGHATLYWYQQILGQGPKLLIQFQNNGVVDDSQLPKDRFSAERLKGVDSTLKIQPAKLEDSAVYLCASSLGSGLAAQETQYFGPGTRLLVL.

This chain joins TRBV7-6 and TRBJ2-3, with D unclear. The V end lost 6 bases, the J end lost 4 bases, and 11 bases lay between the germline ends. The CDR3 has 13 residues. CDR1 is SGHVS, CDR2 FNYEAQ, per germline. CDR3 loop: CASSRSRSDTQYF. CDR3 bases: TGTGCCAGCAGTCGCAGCAGGTCAGATACGCAGTATTTT. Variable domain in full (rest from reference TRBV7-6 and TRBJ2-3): GAGVSQSPRYKVTKRGQDVALRCDPISGHVSLYWYRQALGQGPEFLTYFNYEAQQDKSGLPNDRFSAERPEGSISTLTIQRTEQRDSAMYRCASSRSRSDTQYFGPGTRLTVL.

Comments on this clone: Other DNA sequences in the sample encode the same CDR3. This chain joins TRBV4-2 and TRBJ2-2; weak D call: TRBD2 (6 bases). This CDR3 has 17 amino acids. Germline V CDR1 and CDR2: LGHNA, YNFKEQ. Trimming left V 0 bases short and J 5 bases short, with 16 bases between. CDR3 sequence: CASSQEERRLVTGELFF. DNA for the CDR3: TGTGCCAGCAGCCAAGAAGAGAGGAGACTAGTTACCGGGGAGCTGTTTTTT.

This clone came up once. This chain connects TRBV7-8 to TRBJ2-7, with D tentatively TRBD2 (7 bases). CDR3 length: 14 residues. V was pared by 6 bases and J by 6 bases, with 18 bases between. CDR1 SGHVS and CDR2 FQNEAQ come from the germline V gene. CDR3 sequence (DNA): TGTGCCAGCAGTTCCCGTGGGGGGGGGCTCGAGCAGTACTTC. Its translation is CASSSRGGGLEQYF.

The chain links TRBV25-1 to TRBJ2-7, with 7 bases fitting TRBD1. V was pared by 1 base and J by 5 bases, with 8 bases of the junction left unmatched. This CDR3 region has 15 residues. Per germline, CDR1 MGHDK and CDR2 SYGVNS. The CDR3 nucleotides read TGTGCCAGCAGTGAATCCCCGGGACAGCTCAACGAGCAGTACTTC. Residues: CASSESPGQLNEQYF.

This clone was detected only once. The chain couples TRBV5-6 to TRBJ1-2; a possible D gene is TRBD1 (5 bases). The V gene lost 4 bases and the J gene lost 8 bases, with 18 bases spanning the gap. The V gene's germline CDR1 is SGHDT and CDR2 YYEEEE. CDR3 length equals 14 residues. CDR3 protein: CASSRGRLLEGYTF. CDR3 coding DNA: TGTGCCAGCAGCCGGGGACGCCTTCTAGAGGGCTACACCTTC.

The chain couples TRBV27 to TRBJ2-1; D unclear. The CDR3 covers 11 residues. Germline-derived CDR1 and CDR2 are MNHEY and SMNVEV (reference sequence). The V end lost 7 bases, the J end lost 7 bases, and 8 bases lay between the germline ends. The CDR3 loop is CASIQENEQFF. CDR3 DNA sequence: TGTGCCAGCATTCAGGAGAATGAGCAGTTCTTC.

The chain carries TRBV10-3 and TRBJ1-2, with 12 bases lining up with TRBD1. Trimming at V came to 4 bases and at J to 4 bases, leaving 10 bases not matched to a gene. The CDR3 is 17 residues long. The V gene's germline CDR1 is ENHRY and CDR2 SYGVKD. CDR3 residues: CAISVGDRGLPAYGYTF. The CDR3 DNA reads TGTGCCATCAGTGTAGGGGACAGGGGGCTGCCTGCCTATGGCTACACCTTC.

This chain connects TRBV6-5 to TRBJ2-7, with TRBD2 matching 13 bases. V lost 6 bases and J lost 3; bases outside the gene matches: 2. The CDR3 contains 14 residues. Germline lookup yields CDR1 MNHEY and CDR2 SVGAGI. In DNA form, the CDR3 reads TGTGCCAGCAGAGGACTAGCGGGAGACTACGAGCAGTACTTC. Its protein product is CASRGLAGDYEQYF.

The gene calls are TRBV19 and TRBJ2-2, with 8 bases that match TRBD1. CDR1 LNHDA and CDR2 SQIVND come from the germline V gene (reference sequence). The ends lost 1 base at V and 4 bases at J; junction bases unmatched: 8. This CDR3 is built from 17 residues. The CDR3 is CASSIAVGQARTGELFF. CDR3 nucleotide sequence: TGTGCCAGTAGTATAGCAGTGGGACAGGCTCGCACCGGGGAGCTGTTTTTT.

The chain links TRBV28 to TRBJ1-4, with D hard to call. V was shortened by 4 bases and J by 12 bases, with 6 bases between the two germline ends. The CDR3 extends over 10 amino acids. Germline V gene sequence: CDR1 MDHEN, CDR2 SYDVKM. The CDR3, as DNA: TGTGCCAGCAGTTCTGGGGAACTGTTTTTT. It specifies CASSSGELFF.

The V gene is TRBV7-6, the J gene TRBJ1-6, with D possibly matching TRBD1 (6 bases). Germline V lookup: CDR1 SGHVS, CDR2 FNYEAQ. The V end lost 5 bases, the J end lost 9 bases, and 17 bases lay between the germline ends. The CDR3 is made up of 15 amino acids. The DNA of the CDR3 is TGTGCCAGCAGCCCTGGGACACCCGGGAGTTCACCCCTCCACTTT. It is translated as CASSPGTPGSSPLHF.

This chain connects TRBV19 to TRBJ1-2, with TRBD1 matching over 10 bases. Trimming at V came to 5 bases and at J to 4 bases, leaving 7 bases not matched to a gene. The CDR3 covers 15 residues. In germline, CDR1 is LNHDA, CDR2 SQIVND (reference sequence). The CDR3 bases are TGTGCCAGTAGTTCCCGGGACAGGGGCCTCTATGGCTACACCTTC. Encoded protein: CASSSRDRGLYGYTF.

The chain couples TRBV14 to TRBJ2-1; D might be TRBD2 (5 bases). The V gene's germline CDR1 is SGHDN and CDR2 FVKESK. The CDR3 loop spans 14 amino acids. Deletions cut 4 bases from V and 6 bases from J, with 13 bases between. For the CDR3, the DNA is TGTGCCAGCAGCCCCCCGGGATTATTCAATGAGCAGTTCTTC. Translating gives CASSPPGLFNEQFF.